The sample holds one count of the clone carrying this T cell receptor (beta chain). The data were taken from a study of long-term antiretroviral therapy in people with HIV. Germline loops: CDR1 SEHNR, CDR2 FQNEAQ (reference sequence). CDR3 length: 16 amino acids. Trimming at V came to 4 bases and at J to 2 bases, leaving 4 bases not matched to a gene. This was the immunoSEQ v3.0 assay at survey level. Clones were read by immunoSEQ multiplex PCR, and TCRdb kept only the in-frame ones, dropping some. The sample lists 20,000 to 30,000 clones, more than 75% occurring once. The sample was unsorted PBMCs, taken 4.8 to 5 years after starting antiretroviral therapy. The sequence was collected from a man aged 40-55 years with HIV. The chain combines TRBV7-9 with TRBJ1-3, with 11 bases fitting TRBD1. CDR3 region: CASSSTDRGPGNTIYF. The CDR3 coding sequence is TGTGCCAGCAGCTCCACGGACAGGGGGCCTGGAAACACCATATATTTT.